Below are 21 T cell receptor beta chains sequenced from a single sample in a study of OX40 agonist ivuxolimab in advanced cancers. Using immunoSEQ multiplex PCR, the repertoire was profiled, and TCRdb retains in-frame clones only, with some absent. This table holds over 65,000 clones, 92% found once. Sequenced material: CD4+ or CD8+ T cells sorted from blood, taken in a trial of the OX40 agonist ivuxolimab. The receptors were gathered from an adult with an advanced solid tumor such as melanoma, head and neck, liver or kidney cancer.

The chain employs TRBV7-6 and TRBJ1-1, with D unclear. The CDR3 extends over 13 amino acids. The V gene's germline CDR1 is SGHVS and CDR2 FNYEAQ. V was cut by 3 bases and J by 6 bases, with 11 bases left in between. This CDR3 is CASSFSAGAEAFF. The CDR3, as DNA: TGTGCCAGCAGCTTTTCGGCTGGGGCTGAAGCTTTCTTT.

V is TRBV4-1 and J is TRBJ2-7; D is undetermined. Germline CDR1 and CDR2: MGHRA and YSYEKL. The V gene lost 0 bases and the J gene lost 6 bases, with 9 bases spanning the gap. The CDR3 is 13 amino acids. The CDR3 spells CASSQEGPGEQYF. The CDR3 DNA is TGCGCCAGCAGCCAAGAAGGGCCTGGCGAGCAGTACTTC.

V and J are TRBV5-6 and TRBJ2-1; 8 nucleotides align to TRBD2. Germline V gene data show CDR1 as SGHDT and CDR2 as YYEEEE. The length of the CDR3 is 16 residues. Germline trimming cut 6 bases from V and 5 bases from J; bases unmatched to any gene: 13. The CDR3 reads CASKRLAGMPDNEQFF. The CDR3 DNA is TGTGCCAGCAAAAGGCTAGCGGGCATGCCTGACAATGAGCAGTTCTTC. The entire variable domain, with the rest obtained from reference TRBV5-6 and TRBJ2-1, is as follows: DAGVTQSPTHLIKTRGQQVTLRCSPKSGHDTVSWYQQALGQGPQFIFQYYEEEERQRGNFPDRFSGHQFPNYSSELNVNALLLGDSALYLCASKRLAGMPDNEQFFGPGTRLTVL.

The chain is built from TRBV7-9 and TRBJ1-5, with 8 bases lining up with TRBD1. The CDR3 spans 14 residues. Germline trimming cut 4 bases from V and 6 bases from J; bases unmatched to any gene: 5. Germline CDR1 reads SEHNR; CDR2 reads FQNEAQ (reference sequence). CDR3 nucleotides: TGTGCCAGCAGCTCCGGGACAGGCATTCAGCCCCAGCATTTT. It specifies CASSSGTGIQPQHF.

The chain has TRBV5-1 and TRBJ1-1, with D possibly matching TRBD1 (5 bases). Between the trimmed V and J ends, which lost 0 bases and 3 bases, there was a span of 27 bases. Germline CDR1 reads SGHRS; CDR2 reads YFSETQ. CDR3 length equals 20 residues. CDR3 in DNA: TGCGCCAGCAGCTTGGCCGGGACCCTCGGGCTTCCCAGGGCGGACACTGAAGCTTTCTTT. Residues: CASSLAGTLGLPRADTEAFF.

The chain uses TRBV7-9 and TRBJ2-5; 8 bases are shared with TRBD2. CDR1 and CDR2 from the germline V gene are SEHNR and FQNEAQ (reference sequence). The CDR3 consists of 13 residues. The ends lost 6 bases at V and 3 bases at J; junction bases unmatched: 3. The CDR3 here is CASRRGVEETQYF. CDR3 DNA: TGTGCCAGCAGGCGGGGGGTTGAAGAGACCCAGTACTTC.

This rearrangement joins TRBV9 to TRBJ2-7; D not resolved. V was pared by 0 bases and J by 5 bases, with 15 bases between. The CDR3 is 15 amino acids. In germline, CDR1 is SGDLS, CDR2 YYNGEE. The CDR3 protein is CASSVAAIGSHEQYF. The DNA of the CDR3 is TGTGCCAGCAGCGTAGCCGCAATCGGATCCCACGAGCAGTACTTC.

As DNA, the CDR3 is TGTGCCAGCAGCGTAGGGGTCGCGAATGAGCAGTTCTTC. Translating gives CASSVGVANEQFF. The chain links TRBV9 to TRBJ2-1; D gene uncertain. The CDR3 consists of 13 residues. Germline values: CDR1 SGDLS, CDR2 YYNGEE. V was cut by 0 bases and J by 7 bases, with 8 bases left in between.

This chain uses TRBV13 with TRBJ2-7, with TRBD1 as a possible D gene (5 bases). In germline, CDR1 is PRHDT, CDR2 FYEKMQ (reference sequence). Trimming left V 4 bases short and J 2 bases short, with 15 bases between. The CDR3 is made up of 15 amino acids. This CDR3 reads CASSSRTIFPYEQYF. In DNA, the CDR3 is TGTGCCAGCAGCTCCAGGACAATTTTCCCCTACGAGCAGTACTTC.

CDR3 nucleotides: TGTGCCAGCAGCAAATTACTAGCGGGGACCTACAATGAGCAGTTCTTC. It translates to CASSKLLAGTYNEQFF. The V and J genes are TRBV21-1 and TRBJ2-1; the table's D call of TRBD2 was not tested on the DNA. TRBV21-1 is labeled a pseudogene. This CDR3 spans 16 amino acids.

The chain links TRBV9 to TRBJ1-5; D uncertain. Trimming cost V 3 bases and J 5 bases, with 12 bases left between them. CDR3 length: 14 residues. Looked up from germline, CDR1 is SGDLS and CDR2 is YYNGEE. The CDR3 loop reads CASSGGIQYQPQHF. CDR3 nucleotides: TGTGCCAGCAGCGGCGGGATCCAATATCAGCCCCAGCATTTT.

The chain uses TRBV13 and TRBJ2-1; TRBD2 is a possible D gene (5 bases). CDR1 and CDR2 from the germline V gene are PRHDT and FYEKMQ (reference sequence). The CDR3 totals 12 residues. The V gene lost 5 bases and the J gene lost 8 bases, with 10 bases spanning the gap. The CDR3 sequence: CASSPASHEQFF. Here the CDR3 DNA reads TGTGCCAGCAGCCCAGCTAGCCATGAGCAGTTCTTC.

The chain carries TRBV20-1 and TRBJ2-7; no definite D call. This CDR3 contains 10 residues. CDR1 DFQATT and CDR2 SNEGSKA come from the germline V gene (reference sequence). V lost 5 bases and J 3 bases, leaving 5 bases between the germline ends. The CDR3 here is CSALYYEQYF. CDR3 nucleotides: TGCAGTGCTTTATACTACGAGCAGTACTTC.

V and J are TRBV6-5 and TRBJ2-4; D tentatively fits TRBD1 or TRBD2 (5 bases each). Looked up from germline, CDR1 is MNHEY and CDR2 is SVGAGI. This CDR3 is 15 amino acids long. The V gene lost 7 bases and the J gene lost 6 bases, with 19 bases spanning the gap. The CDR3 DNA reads TGTGCCAGCACATCTAAACAAGGGACCCTAAACATTCAGTACTTC. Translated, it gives CASTSKQGTLNIQYF.

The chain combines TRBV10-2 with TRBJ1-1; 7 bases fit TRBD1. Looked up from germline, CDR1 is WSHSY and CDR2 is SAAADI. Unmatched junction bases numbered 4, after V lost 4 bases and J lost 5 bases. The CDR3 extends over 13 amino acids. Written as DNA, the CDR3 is TGCGCCAGCAGTGTACAGGGGTGGACTGAAGCTTTCTTT. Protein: CASSVQGWTEAFF.

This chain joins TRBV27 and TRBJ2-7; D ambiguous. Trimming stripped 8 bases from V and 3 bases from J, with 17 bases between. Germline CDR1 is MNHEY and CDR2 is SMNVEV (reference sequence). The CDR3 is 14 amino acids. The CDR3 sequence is CASAWAAIDYEQYF. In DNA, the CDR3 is TGTGCCAGCGCGTGGGCGGCGATCGACTACGAGCAGTACTTC.

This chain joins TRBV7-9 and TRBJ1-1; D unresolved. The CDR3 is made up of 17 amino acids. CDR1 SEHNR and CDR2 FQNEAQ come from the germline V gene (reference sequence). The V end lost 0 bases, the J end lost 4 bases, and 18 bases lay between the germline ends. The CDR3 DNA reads TGTGCCAGCAGCTTAGCGGTCAGCCGGGGAGAGGGCACTGAAGCTTTCTTT. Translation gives CASSLAVSRGEGTEAFF.

For the CDR3, the DNA is TGTGCCAGCAGCCCCTGGACAGGGATAGCCTATGGCTACACCTTC. Translating it yields CASSPWTGIAYGYTF. V usage is TRBV9 and J usage is TRBJ1-2; TRBD1 matches 8 bases. Germline lookup yields CDR1 SGDLS and CDR2 YYNGEE. The CDR3 has 15 residues. J lost 4 bases, V lost 4 bases, and 9 bases had no gene match. The full variable domain, rest sourced from reference TRBV9 and TRBJ1-2, is DSGVTQTPKHLITATGQRVTLRCSPRSGDLSVYWYQQSLDQGLQFLIQYYNGEERAKGNILERFSAQQFPDLHSELNLSSLELGDSALYFCASSPWTGIAYGYTFGSGTRLTVV.

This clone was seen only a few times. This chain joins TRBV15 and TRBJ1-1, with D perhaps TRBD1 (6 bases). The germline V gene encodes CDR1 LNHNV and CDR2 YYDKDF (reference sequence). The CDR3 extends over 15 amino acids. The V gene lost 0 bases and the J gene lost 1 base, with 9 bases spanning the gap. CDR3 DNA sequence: TGTGCCACCAGCAGAGATTTACAGGGGAACACTGAAGCTTTCTTT. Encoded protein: CATSRDLQGNTEAFF.

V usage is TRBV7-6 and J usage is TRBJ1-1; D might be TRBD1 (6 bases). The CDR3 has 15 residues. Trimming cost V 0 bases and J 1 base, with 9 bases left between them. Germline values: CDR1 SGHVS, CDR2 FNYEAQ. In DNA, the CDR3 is TGTGCCAGCAGCTTAGCGACCAGGGGGAACACTGAAGCTTTCTTT. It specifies CASSLATRGNTEAFF. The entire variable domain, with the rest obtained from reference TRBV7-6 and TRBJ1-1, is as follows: GAGVSQSPRYKVTKRGQDVALRCDPISGHVSLYWYRQALGQGPEFLTYFNYEAQQDKSGLPNDRFSAERPEGSISTLTIQRTEQRDSAMYRCASSLATRGNTEAFFGQGTRLTVV.

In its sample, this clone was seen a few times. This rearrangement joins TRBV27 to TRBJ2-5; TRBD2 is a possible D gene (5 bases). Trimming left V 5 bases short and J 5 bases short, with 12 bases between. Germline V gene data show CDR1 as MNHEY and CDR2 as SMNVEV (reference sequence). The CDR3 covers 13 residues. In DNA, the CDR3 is TGTGCCAGCAGTAACCGGGTAGCGGAGACCCAGTACTTC. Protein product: CASSNRVAETQYF.